Listed here is a single TCR beta chain. Participant reports of clinical history set cohort assignment. This sample was taken from a study of blood T cell repertoires in COVID-19. Study information: Donors in Cohort 3 who had recovered were those with two negative PCRs, healthcare professional clearance, or resolution of their symptoms. PBMCs, B-cell-depleted T cells, or T cells provided the cDNA or gDNA that made up the material.

Method: immunoSEQ multiplex PCR; TCRdb's copy keeps in-frame clones and lacks some. Of fewer than 250,000 clones listed, 80% to 90% are singletons. CDR1 SGHDT and CDR2 YYEEEE come from the germline V gene. V gave up 3 bases and J gave up 3 bases, with 9 bases separating them. The length of the CDR3 is 14 residues. Material for sequencing was PBMCs or T cells enriched from blood (not recorded which). This rearrangement joins TRBV5-6 to TRBJ2-2, with TRBD1 as a possible D gene (5 bases). The TCR comes from a man in his thirties or forties in a cohort exposed to, infected with or recovered from COVID-19 (not recorded which). CDR3 DNA: TGTGCCAGCAGCTGGACATATTACACCGGGGAGCTGTTTTTT. This gives the protein CASSWTYYTGELFF. The complete variable domain, with remaining parts taken from reference TRBV5-6 and TRBJ2-2, reads DAGVTQSPTHLIKTRGQQVTLRCSPKSGHDTVSWYQQALGQGPQFIFQYYEEEERQRGNFPDRFSGHQFPNYSSELNVNALLLGDSALYLCASSWTYYTGELFFGEGSRLTVL.